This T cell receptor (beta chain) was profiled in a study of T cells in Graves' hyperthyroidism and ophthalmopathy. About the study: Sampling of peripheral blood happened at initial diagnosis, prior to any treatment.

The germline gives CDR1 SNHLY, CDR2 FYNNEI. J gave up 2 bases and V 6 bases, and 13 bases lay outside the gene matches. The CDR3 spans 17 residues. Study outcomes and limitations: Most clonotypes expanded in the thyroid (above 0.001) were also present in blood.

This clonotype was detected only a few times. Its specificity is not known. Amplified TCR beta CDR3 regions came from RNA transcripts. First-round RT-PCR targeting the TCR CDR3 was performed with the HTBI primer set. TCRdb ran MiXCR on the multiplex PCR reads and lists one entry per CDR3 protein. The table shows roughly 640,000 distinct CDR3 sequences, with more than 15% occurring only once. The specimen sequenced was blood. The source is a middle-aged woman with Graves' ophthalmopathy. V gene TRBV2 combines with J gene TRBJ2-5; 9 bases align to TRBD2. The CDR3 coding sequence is TGTGCCAGCAGAAAGGGATTGGCGGGGGGGCCTCAAGAGACCCAGTACTTC. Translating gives CASRKGLAGGPQETQYF.